This T cell receptor beta chain originates from a study of long-term antiretroviral therapy in people with HIV. As concerns this clone: The antigen is unknown.

Runs used v3.0 of the immunoSEQ assay and were done at survey level. The protocol was immunoSEQ multiplex PCR, while the TCRdb copy is restricted to in-frame clones and leaves out a portion. The data show 30,000 to 50,000 clones, about 86% seen once. The CDR3 has 13 residues. Trimming removed 0 bases from V and 7 bases from J, with 7 bases in between. The germline gives CDR1 SGHRS, CDR2 YFSETQ. Overall study results and limits: Dominance of pre-ART expanded clones persisted, fluctuating and often declining after ART.

This TCR derives from a woman between 50 and 59 years old with HIV. This chain links TRBV5-1 with TRBJ1-4, with a tentative D call TRBD1 (6 bases). The sequences come from unsorted PBMCs, collected 1.2 years after starting antiretroviral therapy. CDR3 bases: TGCGCCAGCAGCTTGGAGGGGGGTGAAAAACTGTTTTTT. Encoded protein: CASSLEGGEKLFF. Supplemented by reference TRBV5-1 and TRBJ1-4, the full variable domain reads KAGVTQTPRYLIKTRGQQVTLSCSPISGHRSVSWYQQTPGQGLQFLFEYFSETQRNKGNFPGRFSGRQFSNSRSEMNVSTLELGDSALYLCASSLEGGEKLFFGSGTQLSVL.